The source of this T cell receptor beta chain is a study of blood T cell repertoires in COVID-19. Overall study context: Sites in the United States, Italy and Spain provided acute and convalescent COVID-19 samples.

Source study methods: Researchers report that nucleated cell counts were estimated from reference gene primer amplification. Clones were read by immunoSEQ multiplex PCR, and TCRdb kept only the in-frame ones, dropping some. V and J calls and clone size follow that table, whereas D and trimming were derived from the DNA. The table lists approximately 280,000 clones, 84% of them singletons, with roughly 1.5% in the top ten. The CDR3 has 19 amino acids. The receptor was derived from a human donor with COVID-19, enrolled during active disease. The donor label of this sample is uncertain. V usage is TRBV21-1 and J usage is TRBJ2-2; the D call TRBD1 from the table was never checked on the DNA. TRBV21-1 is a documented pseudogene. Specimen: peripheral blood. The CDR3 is CASSKVSRGPSRATGELFF. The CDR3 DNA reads TGTGCCAGCAGCAAAGTTTCCAGGGGGCCTTCGCGGGCCACCGGGGAGCTGTTTTTT.